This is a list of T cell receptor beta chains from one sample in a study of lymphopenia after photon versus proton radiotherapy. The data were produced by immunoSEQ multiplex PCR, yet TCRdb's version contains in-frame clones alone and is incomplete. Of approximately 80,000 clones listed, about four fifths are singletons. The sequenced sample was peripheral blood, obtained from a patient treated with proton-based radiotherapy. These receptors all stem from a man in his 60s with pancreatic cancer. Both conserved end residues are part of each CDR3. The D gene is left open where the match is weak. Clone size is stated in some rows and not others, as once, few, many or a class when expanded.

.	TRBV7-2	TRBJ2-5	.	CASNRPGAGETQYF	TGTGCCAGCAATAGGCCAGGGGCGGGAGAGACCCAGTACTTC
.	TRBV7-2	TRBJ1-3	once	CASSPARSGNTIYF	TGTGCCAGCAGCCCCGCCCGCTCCGGAAACACCATATATTTT
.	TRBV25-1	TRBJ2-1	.	CASSAMGGHNEQFF	TGTGCCAGCAGTGCGATGGGGGGCCACAATGAGCAGTTCTTC
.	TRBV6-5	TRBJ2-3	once	CASSKRTATDTQYF	TGTGCCAGCAGTAAGAGAACAGCCACAGATACGCAGTATTTT
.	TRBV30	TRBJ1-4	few	CAWSVWSEKLFF	TGTGCCTGGAGTGTATGGTCTGAAAAACTGTTTTTT
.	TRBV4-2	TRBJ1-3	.	CASSQGGSSSGNTIYF	TGTGCCAGCAGCCAAGGAGGTTCTAGCTCTGGAAACACCATATATTTT
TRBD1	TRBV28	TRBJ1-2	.	CASSLGDRRGYTF	TGTGCCAGCAGTTTAGGGGACAGAAGGGGCTACACCTTC
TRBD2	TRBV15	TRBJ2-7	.	CATSRDPGTSAYEQYF	TGTGCCACCAGCAGAGATCCCGGGACTAGCGCCTACGAGCAGTACTTC
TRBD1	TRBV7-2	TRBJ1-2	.	CASSFRDRLNYGYTF	TGTGCCAGCAGCTTCCGGGACAGACTAAACTATGGCTACACCTTC
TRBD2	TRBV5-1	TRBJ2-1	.	CASSLIPIAGDYNEQFF	TGCGCCAGCAGCTTGATCCCTATAGCGGGAGACTACAATGAGCAGTTCTTC
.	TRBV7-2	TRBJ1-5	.	CASSLQIGASQPQHF	TGTGCCAGCAGCTTACAGATTGGGGCAAGCCAGCCCCAGCATTTT
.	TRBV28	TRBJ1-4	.	CASSLGEKLFF	TGTGCCAGCAGTCTAGGTGAAAAACTGTTTTTT
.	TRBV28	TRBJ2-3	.	CASSPLNGLPTQYF	TGTGCCAGCAGTCCACTAAATGGGTTGCCCACGCAGTATTTT
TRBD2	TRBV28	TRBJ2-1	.	CASSLPGLAGGNSYNEQFF	TGTGCCAGCAGTTTGCCGGGACTAGCGGGAGGTAACTCCTACAATGAGCAGTTCTTC
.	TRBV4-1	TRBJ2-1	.	CASSQWGNEQFF	TGCGCCAGCAGCCAGTGGGGGAATGAGCAGTTCTTC
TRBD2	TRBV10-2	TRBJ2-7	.	CASSLLAGGLGSYEQYF	TGCGCCAGCAGTCTACTAGCGGGAGGGCTTGGGTCCTACGAGCAGTACTTC
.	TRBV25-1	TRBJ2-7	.	CASSEGGPGTEQYF	TGTGCCAGCAGTGAAGGGGGGCCCGGGACCGAGCAGTACTTC
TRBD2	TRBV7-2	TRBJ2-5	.	CASSSSGSMKTQYF	TGTGCCAGCAGCTCTAGCGGGAGTATGAAGACCCAGTACTTC
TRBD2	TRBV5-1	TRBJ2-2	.	CASSFPPGTRDTGELFF	TGCGCCAGCAGCTTTCCCCCTGGGACTAGGGACACCGGGGAGCTGTTTTTT
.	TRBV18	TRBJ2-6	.	CASSRNVGGAGANVLTF	TGTGCCAGCTCACGAAATGTTGGCGGGGCTGGGGCCAACGTCCTGACTTTC
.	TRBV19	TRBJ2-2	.	CASSMRWSTGELFF	TGTGCCAGTAGCATGAGGTGGAGCACCGGGGAGCTGTTTTTT
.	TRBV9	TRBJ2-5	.	CASSVAGGREETQYF	TGTGCCAGCAGCGTGGCCGGGGGCCGCGAAGAGACCCAGTACTTC
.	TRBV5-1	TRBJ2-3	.	CASSLGPRPTDTQYF	TGCGCCAGCAGCTTGGGCCCGCGACCCACAGATACGCAGTATTTT
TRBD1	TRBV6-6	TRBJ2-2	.	CASSPGTGATAGELFF	TGTGCCAGCAGTCCCGGGACAGGGGCGACTGCCGGGGAGCTGTTTTTT
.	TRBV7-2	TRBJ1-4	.	CASSLVGGLATNEKLFF	TGTGCCAGCAGCTTAGTAGGAGGGTTGGCGACTAATGAAAAACTGTTTTTT
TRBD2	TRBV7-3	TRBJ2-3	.	CASSFIPLGREGTDTQYF	TGTGCCAGCAGCTTCATCCCCTTGGGGCGGGAGGGCACAGATACGCAGTATTTT
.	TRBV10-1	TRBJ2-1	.	CASSDRRGGYNEQFF	TGCGCCAGCAGTGACCGACGAGGTGGCTACAATGAGCAGTTCTTC
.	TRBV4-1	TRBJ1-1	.	CASSQEVRGIEAFF	TGCGCCAGCAGCCAAGAAGTCCGGGGGATTGAAGCTTTCTTT
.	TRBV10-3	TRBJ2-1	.	CAISGTSRVYNEQFF	TGTGCCATCAGTGGTACCTCGCGCGTCTACAATGAGCAGTTCTTC
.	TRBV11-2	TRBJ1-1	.	CASSAGVRGNTEAFF	TGTGCCAGCAGCGCAGGGGTTAGAGGGAACACTGAAGCTTTCTTT
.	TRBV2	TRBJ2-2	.	CASSDGPGGNGELFF	TGTGCCAGCAGTGATGGGCCAGGGGGGAACGGGGAGCTGTTTTTT
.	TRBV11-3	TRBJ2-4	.	CASSFSGVLAKNIQYF	TGTGCCAGCAGCTTCTCAGGGGTATTGGCCAAAAACATTCAGTACTTC
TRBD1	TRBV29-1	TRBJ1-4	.	CSVEQGAEKLFF	TGCAGCGTTGAACAGGGGGCTGAAAAACTGTTTTTT
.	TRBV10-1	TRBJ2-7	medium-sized	CASSGPPQGQLRSYEQYF	TGCGCCAGCAGTGGTCCCCCTCAGGGGCAGCTACGAAGCTACGAGCAGTACTTC
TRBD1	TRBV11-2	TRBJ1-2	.	CASSLVGTGNYGYTF	TGTGCCAGCAGCTTAGTCGGGACAGGGAACTATGGCTACACCTTC
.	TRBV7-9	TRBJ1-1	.	CASSLGEGESTEAFF	TGTGCCAGCAGCTTAGGAGAGGGGGAGAGCACTGAAGCTTTCTTT
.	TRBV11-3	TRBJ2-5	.	CASSSRRGGGEETQYF	TGTGCCAGCAGCTCCCGGCGAGGAGGGGGCGAAGAGACCCAGTACTTC
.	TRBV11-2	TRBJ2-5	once	CASSAGQETQYF	TGTGCCAGCAGCGCCGGACAAGAGACCCAGTACTTC
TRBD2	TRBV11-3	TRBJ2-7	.	CASSFVGLAGVPEQYF	TGTGCCAGCAGCTTCGTCGGACTAGCGGGAGTACCCGAGCAGTACTTC
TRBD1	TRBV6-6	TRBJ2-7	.	CASSQGAQREQYF	TGTGCCAGCAGCCAGGGGGCTCAGCGAGAGCAGTACTTC
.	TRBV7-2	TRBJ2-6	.	CASSGPWRRQSRANVLTF	TGTGCCAGCAGCGGTCCCTGGAGACGACAAAGTCGGGCCAACGTCCTGACTTTC
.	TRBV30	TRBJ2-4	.	CAWSSPQLAKNIQYF	TGTGCCTGGAGCTCTCCACAGCTAGCCAAAAACATTCAGTACTTC
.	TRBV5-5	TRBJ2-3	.	CASSLYHTQYF	TGTGCCAGCAGCTTATACCATACGCAGTATTTT
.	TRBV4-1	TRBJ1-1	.	CASSLGREAFF	TGCGCCAGCAGCCTCGGAAGGGAAGCTTTCTTT
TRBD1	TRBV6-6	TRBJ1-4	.	CASSSRGPGEKLFF	TGTGCCAGCAGTTCCAGGGGGCCCGGTGAAAAACTGTTTTTT
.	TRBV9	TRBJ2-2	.	CASSVALNTGELFF	TGTGCCAGCAGCGTAGCACTGAACACCGGGGAGCTGTTTTTT
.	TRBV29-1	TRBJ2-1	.	CSVGWWGASHEQFF	TGCAGCGTTGGGTGGTGGGGGGCCAGCCATGAGCAGTTCTTC
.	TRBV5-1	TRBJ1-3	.	CASSKTQGSGNTIYF	TGCGCCAGCAGCAAAACTCAGGGGTCTGGAAACACCATATATTTT
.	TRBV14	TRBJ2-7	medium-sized	CASSQGSYYEQYF	TGTGCCAGCAGCCAAGGGTCCTACTACGAGCAGTACTTC
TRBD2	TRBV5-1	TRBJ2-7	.	CASSPEAGGPYEQYF	TGCGCCAGCAGCCCGGAAGCGGGAGGGCCCTACGAGCAGTACTTC
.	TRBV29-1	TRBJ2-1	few	CSVDTGEWDKEQFF	TGCAGCGTTGATACGGGGGAGTGGGATAAGGAGCAGTTCTTC
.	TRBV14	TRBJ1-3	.	CASSLRQDSGNTIYF	TGTGCCAGCAGCCTCAGACAAGACTCTGGAAACACCATATATTTT
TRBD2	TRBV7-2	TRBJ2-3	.	CASSLVPSGTDTQYF	TGTGCCAGCAGCTTAGTTCCTAGCGGGACGGATACGCAGTATTTT
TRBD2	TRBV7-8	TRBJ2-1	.	CASSITGTSGPASYNEQFF	TGTGCCAGCAGCATAACCGGGACTAGCGGGCCTGCTTCCTACAATGAGCAGTTCTTC
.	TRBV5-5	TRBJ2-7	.	CASSLVAVSYEQYF	TGTGCCAGCAGCTTGGTTGCGGTTTCCTACGAGCAGTACTTC
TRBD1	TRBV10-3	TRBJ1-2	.	CAIAGTAYGYTF	TGTGCCATCGCCGGGACAGCCTATGGCTACACCTTC
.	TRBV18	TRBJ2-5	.	CASSPGTGNEETQYF	TGTGCCAGCTCACCCGGGACGGGAAATGAAGAGACCCAGTACTTC
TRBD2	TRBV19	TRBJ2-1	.	CASSIGTSGIREQFF	TGTGCCAGTAGTATTGGGACTAGCGGGATTCGTGAGCAGTTCTTC